Following are 22 T cell receptor beta chains from one sample sequenced in a study of blood T cell repertoires in COVID-19. Only in-frame clones appear in the TCRdb table, and some are missing; sequencing was by immunoSEQ multiplex PCR. The sample comprises approximately 300,000 clones, around 90% of which are singletons, and approximately 4.3% rests with the top ten. The sequenced material came from PBMCs or T cells enriched from blood (not recorded which). The receptors stem from a woman aged 18-30 years with acute COVID-19.

The V call is TRBV5-1, the J call TRBJ2-2; TRBD2 agrees at 7 bases. CDR1 SGHRS and CDR2 YFSETQ come from the germline V gene. The CDR3 spans 13 residues. J was trimmed by 4 bases and V by 6 bases; bases with no gene match: 3. CDR3 residues: CASKASGTGELFF. The CDR3 DNA reads TGCGCCAGCAAGGCTAGCGGCACCGGGGAGCTGTTTTTT. Complete variable domain (other parts from reference TRBV5-1 and TRBJ2-2): KAGVTQTPRYLIKTRGQQVTLSCSPISGHRSVSWYQQTPGQGLQFLFEYFSETQRNKGNFPGRFSGRQFSNSRSEMNVSTLELGDSALYLCASKASGTGELFFGEGSRLTVL.

V is TRBV30 and J is TRBJ1-1; weak D call: TRBD1 (5 bases). The germline V gene encodes CDR1 GTSNPN and CDR2 SVGIG (reference sequence). V lost 0 bases and J lost 8, with 10 bases in between. CDR3 length: 12 amino acids. The CDR3 DNA reads as TGTGCCTGGAGTGTACGGGGACTCGAAGCTTTCTTT. Its protein product is CAWSVRGLEAFF.

The chain joins TRBV9 to TRBJ1-2; TRBD1 aligns across 9 bases. Germline loops: CDR1 SGDLS, CDR2 YYNGEE. The CDR3 is made up of 17 amino acids. V shed 0 bases, J shed 8 bases, and the junction held 14 bases outside the gene matches. CDR3 nucleotide sequence: TGTGCCAGCAGCGTAGGTGTGGGACAGGGCGGAACGAGCGGCTACACCTTC. Translating it yields CASSVGVGQGGTSGYTF.

A single count supports this clone. The chain couples TRBV19 to TRBJ1-6, with D possibly matching TRBD1 (6 bases). The CDR3 has 15 residues. V was cut by 6 bases and J by 5 bases, with 14 bases left in between. Looked up from germline, CDR1 is LNHDA and CDR2 is SQIVND (reference sequence). The CDR3 loop reads CASRDRQANNSPLHF. CDR3 DNA sequence: TGTGCCAGTAGAGATAGACAGGCCAATAATTCACCCCTCCACTTT. The variable domain in full, completed from reference TRBV19 and TRBJ1-6, reads DGGITQSPKYLFRKEGQNVTLSCEQNLNHDAMYWYRQDPGQGLRLIYYSQIVNDFQKGDIAEGYSVSREKKESFPLTVTSAQKNPTAFYLCASRDRQANNSPLHFGNGTRLTVT.

The V gene is TRBV2, the J gene TRBJ2-3; maybe TRBD2 (5 bases). Germline lookup yields CDR1 SNHLY and CDR2 FYNNEI. With 6 bases removed from V and 0 bases from J, the gap between germline ends came to 10 bases. The CDR3 covers 14 residues. The CDR3 is CASRSGSSTDTQYF. The CDR3 nucleotides read TGTGCCAGCAGGAGCGGATCTAGCACAGATACGCAGTATTTT.

This chain joins TRBV14 and TRBJ2-1; 8 bases match TRBD1. CDR1 and CDR2 (germline): SGHDN, FVKESK. V dropped 0 bases and J dropped 10; count of bases not matched to a gene: 2. CDR3 length equals 13 residues. The CDR3 sequence: CASSQDWDREQFF. The CDR3 DNA reads as TGTGCCAGCAGCCAAGATTGGGACAGGGAGCAGTTCTTC.

The rearrangement uses TRBV7-8 and TRBJ2-3; TRBD2 might be the D (5 bases). With 2 bases removed from V and 3 bases from J, the gap between germline ends came to 15 bases. The CDR3 runs to 16 residues. Germline V lookup: CDR1 SGHVS, CDR2 FQNEAQ. Written as DNA, the CDR3 is TGTGCCAGCAGCTTATCGAGACTAAGGCTTACAGATACGCAGTATTTT. Translated, it gives CASSLSRLRLTDTQYF.

The chain recombines TRBV28 with TRBJ2-7; the match to TRBD2 covers 11 bases. J was trimmed by 2 bases and V by 5 bases; bases with no gene match: 8. This CDR3 is 16 amino acids long. Germline V gene data show CDR1 as MDHEN and CDR2 as SYDVKM. CDR3 sequence reads: CASSPGGSGRAYEQYF. The CDR3 DNA is TGTGCCAGCAGTCCCGGGGGTAGCGGGAGGGCCTACGAGCAGTACTTC.

This clone came up a few times. The chain is built from TRBV6-4 and TRBJ2-1, with D tentatively TRBD2 (5 bases). V was clipped by 8 bases and J by 4 bases, with 18 bases between them. The germline V gene encodes CDR1 MRHNA and CDR2 SNTAGT. The CDR3 has 15 residues. The CDR3 DNA is TGTGCCAGCCAACAAGACTACTCGGAGTACAATGAGCAGTTCTTC. Translated, it gives CASQQDYSEYNEQFF.

The gene calls are TRBV6-5 and TRBJ2-1; 11 bases fit TRBD2. The CDR3 loop spans 15 amino acids. Trimming at V came to 8 bases and at J to 4 bases, leaving 7 bases not matched to a gene. Germline V gene lookup returns CDR1 MNHEY and CDR2 SVGAGI. CDR3 DNA: TGTGCCAGCTCCACCGGGACTAGCGGATACAATGAGCAGTTCTTC. Translated, it gives CASSTGTSGYNEQFF.

This chain joins TRBV18 and TRBJ2-6; no definite D call. The germline V gene has CDR1 KGHSH and CDR2 LQKENI. Trimming took 1 base from V and 1 from J, leaving 8 bases between them. There are 16 residues in the CDR3. The CDR3 DNA follows: TGTGCCAGCTCACCACTTATCCTATCTGGGGCCAACGTCCTGACTTTC. Amino acids: CASSPLILSGANVLTF.

J is TRBJ1-1 and V is TRBV24-1; D is undetermined. V lost 4 bases to trimming and J lost 11 bases, with 13 bases between them. The CDR3 has 12 amino acids. The germline CDR1 and CDR2 sequences are KGHDR and SFDVKD. The CDR3 here is CATSDPFMEAFF. The CDR3 DNA is TGTGCCACCAGTGACCCGTTTATGGAGGCTTTCTTT.

The V gene is TRBV4-1, the J gene TRBJ1-1, with D tentatively TRBD1 (6 bases). CDR1 is MGHRA and CDR2 is YSYEKL in the germline V gene. The CDR3 runs 15 residues. Trimming cost V 3 bases and J 5 bases, with 16 bases left between them. CDR3 amino acids: CASSQETTGWTEAFF. The DNA for the CDR3 is TGCGCCAGCAGCCAGGAAACCACAGGGTGGACTGAAGCTTTCTTT.

The chain uses TRBV7-2 and TRBJ2-1; 9 bases map to TRBD2. The CDR3 covers 15 residues. Germline V lookup: CDR1 SGHTA, CDR2 FQGNSA. V gave up 4 bases and J gave up 6 bases; unmatched junction bases: 7. The CDR3 region has the DNA TGTGCCAGCAGCTCTCGACTAGCGGCCGGCAATGAGCAGTTCTTC. It is translated as CASSSRLAAGNEQFF.

This sequence joins TRBV10-2 and TRBJ1-1; 12 bases line up with TRBD1. Germline-derived CDR1 and CDR2 are WSHSY and SAAADI. CDR3 length: 19 amino acids. The junction had 17 bases not matched to a gene; V was cut back by 4 bases and J by 5 bases. The DNA of the CDR3 is TGCGCCAGCAGTGCGGGGACAGGGGGCCGGATTCTATATGGGACTGAAGCTTTCTTT. Protein sequence: CASSAGTGGRILYGTEAFF.

The chain joins TRBV10-3 to TRBJ2-1; 10 positions agree with TRBD2. CDR1 ENHRY and CDR2 SYGVKD come from the germline V gene. V shed 0 bases, J shed 0 bases, and the junction held 8 bases outside the gene matches. This CDR3 has 19 amino acids. CDR3 region: CAISESGRASGSSYNEQFF. The DNA for the CDR3 is TGTGCCATCAGTGAGTCTGGGAGGGCTAGCGGGAGCTCCTACAATGAGCAGTTCTTC.

The V and J genes are TRBV7-9 and TRBJ2-3, with 7 bases aligning to TRBD2. Germline-derived CDR1 and CDR2 are SEHNR and FQNEAQ (reference sequence). There are 15 residues in the CDR3. Trimming cost V 6 bases and J 4 bases; bases outside gene matches: 10. This chain's CDR3 is CASSNSAGESDTQYF. The DNA for the CDR3 is TGTGCCAGCAGTAATAGCGCGGGAGAATCAGATACGCAGTATTTT.

V gene TRBV5-1 combines with J gene TRBJ1-6, with 7 positions matching TRBD1. The germline CDR1 and CDR2 sequences are SGHRS and YFSETQ. The junction had 2 bases not matched to a gene; V was cut back by 0 bases and J by 5 bases. The CDR3 extends over 15 amino acids. CDR3 sequence: CASSLGGTDNSPLHF. DNA for the CDR3: TGCGCCAGCAGCTTGGGGGGGACAGATAATTCACCCCTCCACTTT.

This clone was observed a single time. This sequence joins TRBV5-1 and TRBJ2-7, with 14 positions matching TRBD2. The CDR3 sequence is 17 residues long. Per the germline V gene, CDR1 is SGHRS and CDR2 is YFSETQ. V lost 0 bases to trimming and J lost 2 bases; unmatched junction nucleotides: 4. The CDR3 DNA reads TGCGCCAGCAGCTTGGCGGGGACTAGCGGGGGAACCTACGAGCAGTACTTC. Translated: CASSLAGTSGGTYEQYF.

This chain links TRBV28 with TRBJ1-5; a weak D match, TRBD1 (6 bases). From germline, CDR1 is MDHEN and CDR2 SYDVKM. The ends were cut back, 4 bases at V and 0 bases at J, with 13 bases in the middle. The CDR3 consists of 16 residues. CDR3 sequence reads: CASSSPTGYSNQPQHF. The CDR3 bases are TGTGCCAGCAGTTCACCGACAGGATATAGCAATCAGCCCCAGCATTTT.

The rearrangement uses TRBV6-2 or TRBV6-3 and TRBJ2-3; 7 bases agree with TRBD2. Germline V gene data show CDR1 as MNHEY and CDR2 as SVGEGT. The V and J ends lost 4 bases and 6 bases, in that order; junction bases with no gene match: 7. The CDR3 covers 14 residues. CDR3 residues: CASSFGTTSDTQYF. Here the CDR3 DNA reads TGTGCCAGCAGTTTTGGGACTACCTCCGATACGCAGTATTTT.

The J gene is TRBJ1-1, the V gene TRBV30, with 7 bases aligning to TRBD1. Germline assignment: CDR1 GTSNPN and CDR2 SVGIG (reference sequence). This CDR3 region has 11 residues. V was pared by 5 bases and J by 5 bases, with 2 bases of the junction left unmatched. CDR3 in amino acids: CAWSTGTEAFF. CDR3 nucleotide sequence: TGTGCCTGGTCGACAGGGACTGAAGCTTTCTTT.